This entry lists 21 T cell receptor beta chains sequenced from one sample in a study of control samples from healthy donors and cancer patients (dated by TCRdb to 2020 to 2022). The library relied on the immunoSEQ multiplex PCR assay. TCRdb took this table from immuneACCESS and kept in-frame rearrangements with V and J called. Such tables lack part of the clones; where checked against another copy, unresolved V genes explain under half of the gap, and the rest is unexplained. The sample profile shows over 45,000 clones; about 92% of them were found once. The ten largest account for roughly 1.6% of the sample. The sample comprised PBMCs. These receptors came from a man aged 40-49 years with colorectal cancer.

This rearrangement joins TRBV6-1 to TRBJ1-1; D call uncertain. Trimming shortened V by 1 base and J by 0 bases, and 12 bases separated the two germline ends. CDR1 is MNHNS, CDR2 SASEGT, per germline. The CDR3 contains 16 residues. This CDR3 is CASSEVYGRLNTEAFF. The CDR3 nucleotides are TGTGCCAGCAGTGAAGTTTACGGACGTTTGAACACTGAAGCTTTCTTT.

V is TRBV25-1 and J is TRBJ2-7; D is ambiguous. The CDR3 is made up of 11 amino acids. With 6 bases removed from V and 4 bases from J, the gap between germline ends came to 7 bases. Germline V gives CDR1 MGHDK, CDR2 SYGVNS. CDR3 in DNA: TGTGCCAGCAGCACCCCTTACGAGCAGTACTTC. This codes for CASSTPYEQYF.

The J gene is TRBJ2-1, the V gene TRBV3-1 (or the pseudogene TRBV3-2), with no clear D. Germline CDR1 reads LGHDT; CDR2 reads YNNKEL (reference sequence). The ends were cut back, 1 base at V and 12 bases at J, with 10 bases in the middle. The CDR3 is 12 amino acids. The CDR3 DNA reads as TGTGCCAGCAGCCAAGGAGTGGCAACGCAGTTCTTC. Translating gives CASSQGVATQFF.

The chain uses TRBV7-2 and TRBJ2-7; D may correspond to TRBD1 or TRBD2 (5 bases each). The CDR3 is 16 residues long. V was shortened by 5 bases and J by 2 bases, with 19 bases between the two germline ends. Germline V gives CDR1 SGHTA, CDR2 FQGNSA. This CDR3 reads CASSAGMGDPTYEQYF. Here the CDR3 DNA reads TGTGCCAGCAGCGCAGGGATGGGGGATCCTACCTACGAGCAGTACTTC.

Here the CDR3 reads CASSFGTEGYEQYF. The CDR3 DNA is TGCGCCAGCAGCTTTGGGACAGAAGGCTACGAGCAGTACTTC. The V gene is TRBV5-1, the J gene TRBJ2-7; TRBD1 aligns across 7 bases. Germline CDR1 is SGHRS and CDR2 is YFSETQ. The CDR3 runs 14 residues. V lost 2 bases to trimming and J lost 3 bases; unmatched junction nucleotides: 5.

This clone was seen just once. This chain uses TRBV20-1 with TRBJ1-6; TRBD1 is a possible D gene (5 bases). The germline V and J ends were trimmed by 3 bases and 7 bases, with 16 bases remaining between them. The germline V gene has CDR1 DFQATT and CDR2 SNEGSKA (reference sequence). The CDR3 spans 15 residues. CDR3 bases: TGCAGTGCTAGTGAGACAGCGGCACCGAATTCACCCCTCCACTTT. The encoded protein is CSASETAAPNSPLHF.

The chain is built from TRBV5-4 and TRBJ2-7; 12 bases map to TRBD2. V lost 3 bases and J lost 2; bases outside the gene matches: 3. CDR1 and CDR2 (germline): SGHNT, YYREEE (reference sequence). The CDR3 sequence is 15 residues long. The CDR3 DNA sequence: TGTGCCAGCAGCTCCCGGACTAGCGGGGCCTACGAGCAGTACTTC. Translated, it gives CASSSRTSGAYEQYF.

The gene calls are TRBV11-2 and TRBJ2-3, with D perhaps being TRBD1 or TRBD2 (5 bases each). Looked up from germline, CDR1 is SGHAT and CDR2 is FQNNGV. This CDR3 contains 15 residues. V was pared by 3 bases and J by 4 bases, with 14 bases between. As DNA, the CDR3 is TGTGCCAGCAGCTTGGTGAGGAGAGGGGCAGATACGCAGTATTTT. This sequence encodes CASSLVRRGADTQYF.

The J gene is TRBJ1-6, the V gene TRBV28; D ambiguous. The CDR3 runs 13 residues. V was cut by 3 bases and J by 5 bases, with 5 bases left in between. Germline V gene sequence: CDR1 MDHEN, CDR2 SYDVKM. The CDR3 region has the DNA TGTGCCAGCAGTTTTCAGGATAATTCACCCCTCCACTTT. The encoded protein is CASSFQDNSPLHF.

This sequence joins TRBV10-3 and TRBJ2-3; D may be TRBD1 (5 bases). The CDR3 loop spans 14 amino acids. Germline lookup yields CDR1 ENHRY and CDR2 SYGVKD. V was clipped by 6 bases and J by 1 base, with 11 bases between them. The CDR3 nucleotides read TGTGCCATCAGGCGACAGTCGGGCACAGATACGCAGTATTTT. It codes for CAIRRQSGTDTQYF.

The chain carries TRBV7-6 and TRBJ1-6; a possible D gene is TRBD1 (6 bases). The CDR3 consists of 14 residues. CDR1 is SGHVS, CDR2 FNYEAQ, per germline. V lost 4 bases, J lost 10 bases, and 14 bases lay in between. CDR3 residues: CASSSDRSLSPLHF. The CDR3 DNA sequence: TGTGCCAGCAGCTCAGACAGGAGTTTGTCACCCCTCCACTTT.

The chain employs TRBV18 and TRBJ2-5; 11 bases align to TRBD1. The CDR3 consists of 16 residues. Losses at the gene ends were 4 bases for V and 4 bases for J; bases not matched to a gene: 8. From germline, CDR1 is KGHSH and CDR2 LQKENI. As DNA, the CDR3 is TGTGCCAGCTCACTAACGGACAGGGGGCGCGGAGAGACCCAGTACTTC. This encodes CASSLTDRGRGETQYF.

This chain links TRBV5-6 with TRBJ2-1; D possibly corresponds to TRBD2 (5 bases). The CDR3 sequence is 14 residues long. Trimming stripped 2 bases from V and 8 bases from J, with 14 bases between. Germline V CDR1 and CDR2: SGHDT, YYEEEE. The CDR3 region has the DNA TGTGCCAGCAGCTTCGGGAAACTTGGGGATGAGCAGTTCTTC. This sequence encodes CASSFGKLGDEQFF.

The chain has TRBV27 and TRBJ1-5; D gene ambiguous. With 3 bases removed from V and 0 bases from J, the gap between germline ends came to 12 bases. The CDR3 contains 16 residues. Germline CDR1 is MNHEY and CDR2 is SMNVEV (reference sequence). Here the CDR3 reads CASSLSGPYSNQPQHF. CDR3 nucleotides: TGTGCCAGCAGTTTGTCCGGGCCATATAGCAATCAGCCCCAGCATTTT.

The chain is built from TRBV9 and TRBJ1-1, with 7 nucleotides matching TRBD1. The J segment lost 0 bases and the V segment lost 2 bases, leaving 4 bases of the junction unmatched. The CDR3 consists of 15 residues. The germline V gene encodes CDR1 SGDLS and CDR2 YYNGEE. The CDR3 reads CASSVEGALNTEAFF. Here the CDR3 DNA reads TGTGCCAGCAGCGTCGAGGGGGCTCTGAACACTGAAGCTTTCTTT.

The genes are TRBV27 and TRBJ1-5; D perhaps matches TRBD1 (6 bases). V was trimmed by 0 bases and J by 2 bases, leaving 8 bases between them. The CDR3 runs 15 residues. The germline gives CDR1 MNHEY, CDR2 SMNVEV (reference sequence). CDR3 loop: CASSLSGAGNQPQHF. In DNA form, the CDR3 reads TGTGCCAGCAGTTTATCGGGGGCGGGCAATCAGCCCCAGCATTTT.

V usage is TRBV2 and J usage is TRBJ1-4; no clear D. CDR3 size: 14 residues. Germline CDR1 SNHLY, CDR2 FYNNEI. V shed 6 bases and J shed 0 bases, with 8 bases lying between them. For the CDR3, the DNA is TGTGCCAGCAGCACCATGGCAACTAATGAAAAACTGTTTTTT. It is translated as CASSTMATNEKLFF.

V and J are TRBV5-1 and TRBJ1-3; TRBD1 matches 7 bases. The germline gives CDR1 SGHRS, CDR2 YFSETQ. This CDR3 spans 12 amino acids. The V and J ends lost 4 bases and 14 bases, in that order; junction bases with no gene match: 9. The CDR3 loop is CASSPDRDQLYF. Here the CDR3 DNA reads TGCGCCAGCAGCCCCGACAGGGATCAGCTATATTTT. The whole variable domain, remainder taken from reference TRBV5-1 and TRBJ1-3, is KAGVTQTPRYLIKTRGQQVTLSCSPISGHRSVSWYQQTPGQGLQFLFEYFSETQRNKGNFPGRFSGRQFSNSRSEMNVSTLELGDSALYLCASSPDRDQLYFGEGSWLTVV.

This chain joins TRBV5-4 and TRBJ2-1; 10 bases are shared with TRBD2. Germline trimming cut 4 bases from V and 2 bases from J; bases unmatched to any gene: 9. The CDR3 length is 17 residues. From germline, CDR1 is SGHNT and CDR2 YYREEE (reference sequence). CDR3 nucleotide sequence: TGTGCCAGCAGCCCGCAGACTAGCGGGTCCCCCTACAATGAGCAGTTCTTC. This gives the protein CASSPQTSGSPYNEQFF.

The chain has TRBV6-2 or TRBV6-3 and TRBJ1-5, with no clear D. The CDR3 is made up of 15 amino acids. CDR1 and CDR2 from the germline V gene are MNHEY and SVGEGT. Trimming removed 3 bases from V and 3 bases from J, with 12 bases in between. The CDR3 reads CASSYRRGTNQPQHF. The CDR3 nucleotides read TGTGCCAGCAGTTATCGGCGAGGTACCAATCAGCCCCAGCATTTT.

The sample holds one count of this clone. The chain couples TRBV5-5 to TRBJ1-5; 8 bases map to TRBD1. V trimming: 4 bases; J trimming: 3 bases; junction bases outside the gene matches: 9. Germline V gene lookup returns CDR1 SGHKS and CDR2 YYEKEE (reference sequence). This CDR3 region has 16 residues. In nucleotides, the CDR3 is TGTGCCAGCAGCGACAGGGGAGGTGCCGCCAATCAGCCCCAGCATTTT. Protein product: CASSDRGGAANQPQHF. Combining the CDR3 with reference TRBV5-5 and TRBJ1-5 gives the whole variable domain DAGVTQSPTHLIKTRGQQVTLRCSPISGHKSVSWYQQVLGQGPQFIFQYYEKEERGRGNFPDRFSARQFPNYSSELNVNALLLGDSALYLCASSDRGGAANQPQHFGDGTRLSIL.